The clone carrying this T cell receptor beta chain was counted between two and nine times. These data originate in a study of identical twins. MiXCR, run by TCRdb on the 5' RACE reads, gives a single entry per CDR3 protein. The profile shows a few hundred thousand distinct CDR3 sequences, roughly 8.6% of them singletons. Germline V gene lookup returns CDR1 GTSNPN and CDR2 SVGIG (reference sequence). Trimming cost V 2 bases and J 6 bases; bases outside gene matches: 7. The CDR3 length is 14 residues. The sample was also linked to a second study, of yellow fever vaccine responses in identical twins.

The chain has TRBV30 and TRBJ2-7, with 10 nucleotides matching TRBD1. The sample was CD8+ T cells sorted from blood. This clonotype was obtained from a woman in her late teens or twenties in good health. Here the CDR3 reads CAWSIGTGVFEQYF. In DNA form, the CDR3 reads TGTGCCTGGAGTATCGGGACAGGGGTGTTCGAGCAGTACTTC.